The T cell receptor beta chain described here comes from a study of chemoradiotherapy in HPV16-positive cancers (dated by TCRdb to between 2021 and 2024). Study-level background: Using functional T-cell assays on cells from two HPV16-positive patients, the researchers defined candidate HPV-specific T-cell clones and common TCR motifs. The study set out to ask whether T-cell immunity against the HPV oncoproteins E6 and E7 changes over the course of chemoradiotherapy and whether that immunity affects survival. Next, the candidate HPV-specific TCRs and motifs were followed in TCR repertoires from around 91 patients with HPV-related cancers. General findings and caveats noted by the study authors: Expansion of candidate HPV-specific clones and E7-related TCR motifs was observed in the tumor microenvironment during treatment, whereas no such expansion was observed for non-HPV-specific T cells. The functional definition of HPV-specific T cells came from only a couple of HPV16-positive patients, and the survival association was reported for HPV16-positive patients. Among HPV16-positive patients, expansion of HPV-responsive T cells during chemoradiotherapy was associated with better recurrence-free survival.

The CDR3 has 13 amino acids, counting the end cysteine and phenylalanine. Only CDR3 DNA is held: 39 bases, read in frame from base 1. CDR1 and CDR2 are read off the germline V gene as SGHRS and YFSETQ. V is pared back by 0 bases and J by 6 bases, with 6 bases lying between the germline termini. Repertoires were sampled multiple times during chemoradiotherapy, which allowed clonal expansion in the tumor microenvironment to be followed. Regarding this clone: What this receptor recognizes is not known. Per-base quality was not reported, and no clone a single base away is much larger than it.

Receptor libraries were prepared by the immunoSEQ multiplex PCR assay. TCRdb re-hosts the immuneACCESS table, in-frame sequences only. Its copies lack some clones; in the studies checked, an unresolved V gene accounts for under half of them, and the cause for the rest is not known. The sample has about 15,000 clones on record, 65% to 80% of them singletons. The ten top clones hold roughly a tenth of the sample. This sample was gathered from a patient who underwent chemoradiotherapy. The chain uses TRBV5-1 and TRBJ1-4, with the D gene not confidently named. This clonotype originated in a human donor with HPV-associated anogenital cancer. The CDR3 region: CASSLAGYEKLFF. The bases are TGCGCCAGCAGCTTGGCCGGGTATGAAAAACTGTTTTTT.